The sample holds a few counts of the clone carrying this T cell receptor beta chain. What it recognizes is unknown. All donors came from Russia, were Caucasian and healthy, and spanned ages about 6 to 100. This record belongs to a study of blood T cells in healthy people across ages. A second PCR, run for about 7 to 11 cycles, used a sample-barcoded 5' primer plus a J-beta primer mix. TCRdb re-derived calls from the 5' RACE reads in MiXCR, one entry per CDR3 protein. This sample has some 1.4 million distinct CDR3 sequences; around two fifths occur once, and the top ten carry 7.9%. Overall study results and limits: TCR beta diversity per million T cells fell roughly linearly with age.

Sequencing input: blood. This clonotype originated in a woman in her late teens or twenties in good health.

The CDR3 DNA is TGTGCCAGCAGCCAAGATCGGGCCGGGGCGACCCAGTACTTC. Its translation is CASSQDRAGATQYF. The V gene is TRBV3-1, the J gene TRBJ2-5; the D gene could be TRBD1 or TRBD2 (5 bases each). The CDR3 runs to 14 residues. V was trimmed by 0 bases and J by 7 bases, leaving 12 bases between them. Germline V lookup: CDR1 LGHDT, CDR2 YNNKEL (reference sequence).